This T cell receptor beta chain was documented in a study of CXCR3-negative and CXCR3-positive naive CD8 T cells. For the study at large: For each library, about 1.5 +/- 0.3 million TRB reads were obtained, 130 million to 150 million in total. Study-level findings and limits: CD5 surface expression was similar among naive subsets, and TCR strength was estimated by inference from TRB CDR3 properties.

The naive CD8+ gate required CD45RO-CCR7+CD27+CD95- phenotype. Carrying UMI labels, the TRB cDNA libraries were prepared through 5' RACE. With the 5' RACE reads reprocessed, TCRdb shows one record per CDR3 protein and no DNA. The repertoire table contains 92,000 or so distinct CDR3 sequences. For this clonotype: Antigen specificity is unknown.

The CDR3 spans 12 residues. The germline V gene has CDR1 SEHNR and CDR2 FQNEAQ (reference sequence). This sequence originates from a human donor in good health. Some clones in this sample may be carry-over from other donors' samples. This rearrangement joins TRBV7-9 to TRBJ2-7. Sequenced material: naive CXCR3- CD8+ T cells from blood. This sample's subset: CD45RO-CCR7+CD27+CD95- naive CD8+ T cells lacking CXCR3 (TNR3-). The CDR3 reads CASRPAIGEQYF. The full variable domain, in which reference TRBV7-9 and TRBJ2-7 provide the parts outside the CDR3, is DTGVSQNPRHKITKRGQNVTFRCDPISEHNRLYWYRQTLGQGPEFLTYFQNEAQLEKSRLLSDRFSAERPKGSFSTLEIQRTEQGDSAMYLCASRPAIGEQYFGPGTRLTVT.